This entry lists 2 T cell receptor beta chains sequenced from one sample in a study of control samples from healthy donors and cancer patients. Clones were read by immunoSEQ multiplex PCR, and TCRdb kept only the in-frame ones, dropping some. The sample has some 250,000 clones; about four fifths are singletons. Sequenced: PBMCs. The receptors come from a woman aged 55 to 70 with lung cancer.

This chain uses TRBV7-9 with TRBJ2-2; 9 bases agree with TRBD1. The CDR3 loop spans 15 amino acids. The germline gives CDR1 SEHNR, CDR2 FQNEAQ (reference sequence). The J segment lost 5 bases and the V segment lost 5 bases, leaving 6 bases of the junction unmatched. CDR3 loop: CASSAGQGSTGELFF. Written as DNA, the CDR3 is TGTGCCAGCAGCGCCGGACAGGGGAGTACCGGGGAGCTGTTTTTT. Looking up the rest from reference TRBV7-9 and TRBJ2-2 gives the full variable domain: DTGVSQNPRHKITKRGQNVTFRCDPISEHNRLYWYRQTLGQGPEFLTYFQNEAQLEKSRLLSDRFSAERPKGSFSTLEIQRTEQGDSAMYLCASSAGQGSTGELFFGEGSRLTVL.

V gene TRBV7-6 combines with J gene TRBJ2-5, with 13 positions matching TRBD2. This CDR3 contains 16 residues. V trimming: 5 bases; J trimming: 2 bases; junction bases outside the gene matches: 5. The germline CDR1 and CDR2 sequences are SGHVS and FNYEAQ. CDR3 in amino acids: CASSRGTSGVQETQYF. In nucleotides, the CDR3 is TGTGCCAGCAGCCGGGGGACTAGCGGGGTTCAAGAGACCCAGTACTTC.